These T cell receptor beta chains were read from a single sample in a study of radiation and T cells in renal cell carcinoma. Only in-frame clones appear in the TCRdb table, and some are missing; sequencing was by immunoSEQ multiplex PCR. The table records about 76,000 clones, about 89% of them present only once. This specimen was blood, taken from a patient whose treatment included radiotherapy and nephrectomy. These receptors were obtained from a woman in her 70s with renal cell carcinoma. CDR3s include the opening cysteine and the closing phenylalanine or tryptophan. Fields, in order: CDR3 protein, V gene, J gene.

CDR3 protein: CASSVGTGEYSPLHF
V gene: TRBV28
J gene: TRBJ1-6

CDR3 protein: CASRTNRDSNTEAFF
V gene: TRBV6-4
J gene: TRBJ1-1

CDR3 protein: CASSPLGTSGGVEQYF
V gene: TRBV18
J gene: TRBJ2-7

CDR3 protein: CAWTSGQETQYF
V gene: TRBV30
J gene: TRBJ2-5

CDR3 protein: CARITGGRTEAFF
V gene: TRBV5-4
J gene: TRBJ1-1

CDR3 protein: CASSQDRQGLGYGYTF
V gene: TRBV14
J gene: TRBJ1-2

CDR3 protein: CASSLEGSGNTIYF
V gene: TRBV5-1
J gene: TRBJ1-3

CDR3 protein: CASKRLENTEAFF
V gene: TRBV6-5
J gene: TRBJ1-1

CDR3 protein: CASSLVYRELNSPLHF
V gene: TRBV5-6
J gene: TRBJ1-6

CDR3 protein: CASSPGQTTNEKLFF
V gene: TRBV7-9
J gene: TRBJ1-4